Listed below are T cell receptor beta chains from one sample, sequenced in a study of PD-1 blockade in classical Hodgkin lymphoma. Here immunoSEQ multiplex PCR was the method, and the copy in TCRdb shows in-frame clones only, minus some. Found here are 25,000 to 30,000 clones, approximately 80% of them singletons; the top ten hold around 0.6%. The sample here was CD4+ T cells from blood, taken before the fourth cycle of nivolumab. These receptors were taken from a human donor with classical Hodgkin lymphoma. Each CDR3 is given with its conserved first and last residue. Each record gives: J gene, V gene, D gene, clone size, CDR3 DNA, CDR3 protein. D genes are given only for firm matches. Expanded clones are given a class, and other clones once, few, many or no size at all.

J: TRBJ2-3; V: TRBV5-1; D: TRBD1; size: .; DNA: TGCGCCACTCACCCTGGGCTACAGGGGAACACGCAGTATTTT; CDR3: CATHPGLQGNTQYF
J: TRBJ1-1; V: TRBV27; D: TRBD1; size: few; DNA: TGTGCCAGCTTGGGGCAGGGGGACACCATGAACACTGAAGCTTTCTTT; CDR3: CASLGQGDTMNTEAFF
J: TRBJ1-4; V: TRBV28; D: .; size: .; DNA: TGTGCCAGCAGTACAGGGAATTGGGAAAAACTGTTTTTT; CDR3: CASSTGNWEKLFF
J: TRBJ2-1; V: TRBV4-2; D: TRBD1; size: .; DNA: TGTGCCAGCAGCCAAGATCCGACAGGGGGAGGCTACAATGAGCAGTTCTTC; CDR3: CASSQDPTGGGYNEQFF
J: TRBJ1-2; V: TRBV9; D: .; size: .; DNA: TGTGCCAGCAGCGTGGCTCAGGGCGAGGTTGGCTACACCTTC; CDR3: CASSVAQGEVGYTF
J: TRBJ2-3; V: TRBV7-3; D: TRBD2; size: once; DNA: TGTGCCAGCAGCAATAGCGGGGGGGCCATTTCGGATACGCAGTATTTT; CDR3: CASSNSGGAISDTQYF
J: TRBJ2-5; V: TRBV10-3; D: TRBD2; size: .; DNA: TGTGCCATCAGTGACAATAGGAGGGGAGCGGGGGGTTCTGTGACCCAGTACTTC; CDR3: CAISDNRRGAGGSVTQYF
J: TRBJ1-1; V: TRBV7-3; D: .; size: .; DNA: TGTGCCAGCAGCGTCGGGACGGCTGGAAAAGCTTTCTTT; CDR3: CASSVGTAGKAFF
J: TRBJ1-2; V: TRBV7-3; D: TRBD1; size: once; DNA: TGTGCCAGCAGCTTAGGCGGGACAGGGGGTCTTGATGGCTACACCTTC; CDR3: CASSLGGTGGLDGYTF
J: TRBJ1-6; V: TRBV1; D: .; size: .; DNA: TGCACCAGCAGCCAAGATACAGGGGACACACCCCTCCACTTT; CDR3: CTSSQDTGDTPLHF
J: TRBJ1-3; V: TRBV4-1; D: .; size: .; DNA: TGCGCCAGCAGCCAAGGCTCAGGCTGGGCTGGAAACACCATATATTTT; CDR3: CASSQGSGWAGNTIYF
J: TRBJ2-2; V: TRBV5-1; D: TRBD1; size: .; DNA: TGCGCCAGCAGCTCGGGACAGGGGAACACCGGGGAGCTGTTTTTT; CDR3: CASSSGQGNTGELFF
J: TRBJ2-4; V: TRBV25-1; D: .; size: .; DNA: TGTGCCAGCACCGGGGGCCGCCTCCACGAAAACATTCAGTACTTC; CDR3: CASTGGRLHENIQYF
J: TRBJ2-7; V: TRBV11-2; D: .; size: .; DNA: TGTGCCAGCAGCTTGCTCCCGGCAGGGGGGGGCCTCTACGAGCAGTACTTC; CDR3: CASSLLPAGGGLYEQYF
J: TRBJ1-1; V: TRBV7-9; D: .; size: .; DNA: TGTGCCAGCAGCTTCGGGGGCAACACTGAAGCTTTCTTT; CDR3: CASSFGGNTEAFF
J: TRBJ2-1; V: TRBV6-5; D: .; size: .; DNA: TGTGCCAGCAGTTACTCCCGGGATGAGCAGTTCTTC; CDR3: CASSYSRDEQFF
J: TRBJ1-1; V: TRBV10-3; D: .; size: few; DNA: TGTGCCATCAAAAGGGGGGCTATCAGTGAAGCTTTCTTT; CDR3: CAIKRGAISEAFF
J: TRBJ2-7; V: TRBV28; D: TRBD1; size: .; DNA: TGTGCCAGCAGTTCCCTTGCGTCAGGGGGCCTCTACGAGCAGTACTTC; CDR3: CASSSLASGGLYEQYF
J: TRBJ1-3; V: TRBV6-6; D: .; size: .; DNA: TGTGCCAGCACCGCCCTACGGTACTCTGGAAACACCATATATTTT; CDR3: CASTALRYSGNTIYF
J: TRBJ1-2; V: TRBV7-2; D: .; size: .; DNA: TGTGCCAGCAGCTTAGCAATTGTAAGGGGAGCTTATGGCTACACCTTC; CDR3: CASSLAIVRGAYGYTF
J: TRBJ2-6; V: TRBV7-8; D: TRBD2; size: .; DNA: TGTGCCAGCAGCTTAGTTCCCCCCGGGGCTAGCGGGATCTCTGGGGCCAACGTCCTGACTTTC; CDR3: CASSLVPPGASGISGANVLTF
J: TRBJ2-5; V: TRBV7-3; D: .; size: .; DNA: TGTGCCAGCAGCTCAGAGGTACAAGAGACCCAGTACTTC; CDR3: CASSSEVQETQYF
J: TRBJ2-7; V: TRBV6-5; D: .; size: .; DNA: TGTGCCAGCAGTGGGGGAGACTCCTACGAGCAGTACTTC; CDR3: CASSGGDSYEQYF
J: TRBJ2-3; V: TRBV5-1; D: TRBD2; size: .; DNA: TGCGCCAGCAGCTTGGGGCTAGCGGGGGGGCGACGGGATACGCAGTATTTT; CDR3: CASSLGLAGGRRDTQYF
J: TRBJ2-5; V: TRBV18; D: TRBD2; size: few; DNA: TGTGCCAGCTCACGGACTAGCGGGATTACAGAGACCCAGTACTTC; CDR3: CASSRTSGITETQYF
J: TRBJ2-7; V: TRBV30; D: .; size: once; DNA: TGTGCCTGGAGTGTGGGTACGAGGAAGCAGTACTTC; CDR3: CAWSVGTRKQYF
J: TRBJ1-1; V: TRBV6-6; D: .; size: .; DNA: TGTGCCAGCAGTCAAGGGGCAGGCCCGAACACTGAAGCTTTCTTT; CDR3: CASSQGAGPNTEAFF
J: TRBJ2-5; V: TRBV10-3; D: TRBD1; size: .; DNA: TGTGCCATCAGTCCGGGACAGGGAGGAGAGACCCAGTACTTC; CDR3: CAISPGQGGETQYF
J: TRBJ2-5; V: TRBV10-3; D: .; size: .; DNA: TGTGCCATCAGTGAGTCAGGGTACCAAGAGACCCAGTACTTC; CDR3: CAISESGYQETQYF
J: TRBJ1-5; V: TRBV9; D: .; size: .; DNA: TGTGCCAGCAGCGTATCCCAGGGTGGGCAGCCCCAGCATTTT; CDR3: CASSVSQGGQPQHF
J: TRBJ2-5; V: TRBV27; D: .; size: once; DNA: TGTGCCAGCAGTTTAAACTCGGCACAAGAGACCCAGTACTTC; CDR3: CASSLNSAQETQYF
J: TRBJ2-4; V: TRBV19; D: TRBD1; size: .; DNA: TGTGCCAGTAAGAGTCAGGGGGACATTCAGTACTTC; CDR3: CASKSQGDIQYF
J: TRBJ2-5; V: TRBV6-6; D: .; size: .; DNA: TGTGCCAGCAGTTACGCGCATACCCAAGAGACCCAGTACTTC; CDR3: CASSYAHTQETQYF
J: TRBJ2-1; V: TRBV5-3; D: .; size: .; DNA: TGTGCCAGAAGCTTTTCGCGGGACTCGTACAATGAGCAGTTCTTC; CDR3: CARSFSRDSYNEQFF
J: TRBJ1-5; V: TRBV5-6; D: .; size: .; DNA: TGTGCCAGCAGCTTGGCAGGGGTGGCTCAGCCCCAGCATTTT; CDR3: CASSLAGVAQPQHF
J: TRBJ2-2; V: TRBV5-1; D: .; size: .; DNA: TGCGCCAGCAGCTTGGGAGGAAACACCGGGGAGCTGTTTTTT; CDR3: CASSLGGNTGELFF
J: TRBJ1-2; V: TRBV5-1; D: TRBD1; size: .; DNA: TGCGCCAGCAACCCCGCCCCCGTCGGGCAGGGGGATGGCTACACCTTC; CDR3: CASNPAPVGQGDGYTF
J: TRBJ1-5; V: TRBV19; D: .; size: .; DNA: TGTGCCAGTAGTATCTCCGGGACGGAGGTCCTGCCCCAGCATTTT; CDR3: CASSISGTEVLPQHF
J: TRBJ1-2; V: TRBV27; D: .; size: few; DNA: TGTGCCAGCAGTTTATCGACAGGCGGGGGCTACACCTTC; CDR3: CASSLSTGGGYTF
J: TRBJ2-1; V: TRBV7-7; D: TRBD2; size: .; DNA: TGTGCCAGCAGCTTAGTGCCCCCGGGACTAGCGGGAACAGGCTCCTACAATGAGCAGTTCTTC; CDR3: CASSLVPPGLAGTGSYNEQFF
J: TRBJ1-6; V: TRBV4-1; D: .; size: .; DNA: TGCGCCAGCAGCCAAGAGGTGGCAGCTAGTAATTCACCCCTCCACTTT; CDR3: CASSQEVAASNSPLHF
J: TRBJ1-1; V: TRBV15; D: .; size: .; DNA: TGTGCCACCAGCAGAGCGGGAGACACTGAAGCTTTCTTT; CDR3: CATSRAGDTEAFF
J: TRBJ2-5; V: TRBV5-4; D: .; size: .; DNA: TGTGCCAGCAGCTTGTCGGCCCAAGAGACCCAGTACTTC; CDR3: CASSLSAQETQYF
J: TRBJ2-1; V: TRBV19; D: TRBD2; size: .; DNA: TGTGCCAGTAGTATAAGCGGGAGTAGGGGCAATGAGCAGTTCTTC; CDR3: CASSISGSRGNEQFF
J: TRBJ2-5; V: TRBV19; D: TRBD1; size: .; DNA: TGTGCCAGTAGTATAGGGTCAGGGGGAAGAGCGGAGACCCAGTACTTC; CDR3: CASSIGSGGRAETQYF
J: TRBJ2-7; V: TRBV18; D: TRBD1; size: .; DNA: TGTGCCAGCTCACCAAGGGACAGGCCCTACGAGCAGTACTTC; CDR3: CASSPRDRPYEQYF
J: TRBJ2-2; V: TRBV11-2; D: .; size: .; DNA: TGTGCCAGCACCCTAAGGGGCTATAACACCGGGGAGCTGTTTTTT; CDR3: CASTLRGYNTGELFF
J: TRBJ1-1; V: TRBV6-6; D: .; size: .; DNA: TGTGCCATCAGTGAGTCCCGGGTTACTGAAGCTTTCTTT; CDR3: CAISESRVTEAFF
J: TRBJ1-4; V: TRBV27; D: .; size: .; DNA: TGTGCCAGCACCACCATTCAGGGTCAGGGTGAAAAACTGTTTTTT; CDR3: CASTTIQGQGEKLFF
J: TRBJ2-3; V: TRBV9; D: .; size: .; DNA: TGTGCCAGCAGCGTAAGTGGACTATACCACACAGATACGCAGTATTTT; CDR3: CASSVSGLYHTDTQYF
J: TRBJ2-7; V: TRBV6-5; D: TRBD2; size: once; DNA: TGTGCCAGCAGTTTGGGACTAGACAGCTACGAGCAGTACTTC; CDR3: CASSLGLDSYEQYF
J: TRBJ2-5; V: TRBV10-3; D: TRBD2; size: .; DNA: TGTGCCATCAGTGAGTCGGGTGCGGGAGGGCCGGAGACCCAGTACTTC; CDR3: CAISESGAGGPETQYF
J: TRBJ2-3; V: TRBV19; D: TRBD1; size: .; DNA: TGTGCCACCGCAGCAGGGGGAAACACAGATACGCAGTATTTT; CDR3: CATAAGGNTDTQYF
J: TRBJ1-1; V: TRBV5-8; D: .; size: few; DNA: TGTGCCAGCAGCTTGGGACAGGCTTTTGAAGCTTTCTTT; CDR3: CASSLGQAFEAFF
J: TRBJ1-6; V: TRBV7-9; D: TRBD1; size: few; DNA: TGTGCCAGCAGCTCGACAGGGGATTCACCCCTCCACTTT; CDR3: CASSSTGDSPLHF
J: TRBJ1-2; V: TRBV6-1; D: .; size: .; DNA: TGTGCCAGCAGTGAAGCTAACAGAAACTATGGCTACACCTTC; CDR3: CASSEANRNYGYTF
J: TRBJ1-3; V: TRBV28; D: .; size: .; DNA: TGTGCCAGCAGTCGCCGGAGCCTCTCTGGAAACACCATATATTTT; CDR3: CASSRRSLSGNTIYF
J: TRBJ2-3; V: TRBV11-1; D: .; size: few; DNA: TGTGCCAGCAGCTTAAGGACAGATACGCAGTATTTT; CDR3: CASSLRTDTQYF